The next 25 T cell receptor beta chains were all read from a single sample in a study of blood T cell repertoires in COVID-19 (dated by TCRdb to about 2020). Receptor amplification or capture employed the immunoSEQ multiplex PCR assay. TCRdb provides this immuneACCESS table in a form limited to in-frame rearrangements. Some clones are lacking; in checked studies, under half of them reflect an unresolved V gene, and why the rest are absent is not known. In all, the sample holds about 200,000 clones, and just under 90% of those were seen once. Jointly, the top ten make up less than 4% of the sample. The sequenced material came from PBMCs or T cells enriched from blood (not recorded which). All receptors derive from a woman aged 30 to 39 with acute COVID-19.

The chain joins TRBV10-2 to TRBJ2-7; 7 positions match TRBD1. CDR3 length: 14 residues. V dropped 3 bases and J dropped 2; count of bases not matched to a gene: 4. Germline CDR1 and CDR2: WSHSY and SAAADI. The CDR3 protein is CASSDGQATYEQYF. Here the CDR3 DNA reads TGCGCCAGCAGTGACGGACAGGCCACCTACGAGCAGTACTTC.

This chain links TRBV2 with TRBJ2-1, with 13 bases aligning to TRBD2. Trimming removed 7 bases from V and 0 bases from J; junction bases left unmatched: 9. The CDR3 length is 18 residues. Germline CDR1 reads SNHLY; CDR2 reads FYNNEI. In nucleotides, the CDR3 is TGTGCCAGCACAGGACTAGCGGGGGACCTTAGCTCCTACAATGAGCAGTTCTTC. Amino acids: CASTGLAGDLSSYNEQFF.

The chain joins TRBV24-1 to TRBJ1-4, with D possibly matching TRBD1 (6 bases). CDR3 length equals 17 residues. V was clipped by 4 bases and J by 7 bases, with 21 bases between them. Germline-derived CDR1 and CDR2 are KGHDR and SFDVKD. The CDR3 region is CATSDNYFGGRSEKLFF. Here the CDR3 DNA reads TGTGCCACCAGTGACAATTATTTCGGGGGGCGCAGTGAAAAACTGTTTTTT.

The chain combines TRBV27 with TRBJ2-7; D gene unclear. The germline V and J ends were trimmed by 5 bases and 5 bases, with 13 bases remaining between them. The CDR3 loop spans 13 amino acids. Germline CDR1 MNHEY, CDR2 SMNVEV (reference sequence). The CDR3 coding sequence is TGTGCCAGCAGTCTCTCATGGGCCCACGAGCAGTACTTC. As protein: CASSLSWAHEQYF.

The V gene is TRBV3-1 (or the pseudogene TRBV3-2), the J gene TRBJ1-1; a weak D match, TRBD1 (5 bases). The V gene's germline CDR1 is LGHDT and CDR2 YNNKEL (reference sequence). V was cut by 4 bases and J by 8 bases, with 11 bases left in between. This CDR3 region has 12 residues. The CDR3 region is CASSLRQMEAFF. CDR3 sequence (DNA): TGTGCCAGCAGCCTTAGACAGATGGAAGCTTTCTTT.

For the CDR3, the DNA is TGTGCCAGCAGTAGGGCGGGGGCCTCGACAGATACGCAGTATTTT. It yields the protein CASSRAGASTDTQYF. The rearrangement links TRBV6-4 to TRBJ2-3, with D possibly TRBD2 on 7 matching bases. The CDR3 totals 15 residues. Between the trimmed V and J ends, which lost 5 bases and 3 bases, there was a span of 15 bases. Germline CDR1 reads MRHNA; CDR2 reads SNTAGT.

This clone was picked up a small number of times. This CDR3 is CASRKSGVGIYEQYF. The DNA of the CDR3 is TGTGCCAGCAGGAAGTCAGGGGTCGGGATCTACGAGCAGTACTTC. The chain uses TRBV5-4 and TRBJ2-7, with TRBD1 as a possible D gene (6 bases). Germline-derived CDR1 and CDR2 are SGHNT and YYREEE (reference sequence). Trimming pared 5 bases from V and 3 bases from J, leaving 18 bases between. CDR3 length: 15 residues. The full variable domain, with the rest looked up from reference TRBV5-4 and TRBJ2-7, is ETGVTQSPTHLIKTRGQQVTLRCSSQSGHNTVSWYQQALGQGPQFIFQYYREEENGRGNFPPRFSGLQFPNYSSELNVNALELDDSALYLCASRKSGVGIYEQYFGPGTRLTVT.

V gene TRBV19 combines with J gene TRBJ2-7; 8 bases line up with TRBD1. The CDR3 has 13 amino acids. V trimming: 5 bases; J trimming: 5 bases; junction bases outside the gene matches: 5. The germline V gene encodes CDR1 LNHDA and CDR2 SQIVND (reference sequence). CDR3 region: CASSLTGVDEQYF. In nucleotides, the CDR3 is TGTGCCAGTAGTTTGACAGGGGTCGACGAGCAGTACTTC.

The chain couples TRBV7-6 to TRBJ1-5; 8 nucleotides match TRBD1. This CDR3 has 16 residues. The V and J ends lost 5 bases and 1 base, in that order; junction bases with no gene match: 7. Per the germline V gene, CDR1 is SGHVS and CDR2 is FNYEAQ. The CDR3 DNA is TGTGCCAGCAGCCCCGGGACAGGATGGAGCAATCAGCCCCAGCATTTT. Its protein is CASSPGTGWSNQPQHF. Supplemented by reference TRBV7-6 and TRBJ1-5, the full variable domain reads GAGVSQSPRYKVTKRGQDVALRCDPISGHVSLYWYRQALGQGPEFLTYFNYEAQQDKSGLPNDRFSAERPEGSISTLTIQRTEQRDSAMYRCASSPGTGWSNQPQHFGDGTRLSIL.

This chain uses TRBV29-1 with TRBJ2-1; TRBD1 might be the D (5 bases). CDR1 is SQVTM, CDR2 ANQGSEA, per germline. The CDR3 loop spans 12 amino acids. V was shortened by 3 bases and J by 5 bases, with 8 bases between the two germline ends. CDR3 region: CSVEATDNEQFF. In nucleotides, the CDR3 is TGCAGCGTTGAGGCGACAGACAATGAGCAGTTCTTC.

The chain combines TRBV12-3 or TRBV12-4 with TRBJ1-2; the D gene is possibly TRBD1 (5 bases). The germline V and J ends were trimmed by 8 bases and 0 bases, with 10 bases remaining between them. The CDR3 runs 13 residues. The CDR3 DNA sequence: TGTGCCAGCCAGCTGACAGCTAACTATGGCTACACCTTC. Protein: CASQLTANYGYTF.

The chain joins TRBV5-1 to TRBJ1-3, with D possibly TRBD1 on 5 matching bases. Germline values: CDR1 SGHRS, CDR2 YFSETQ. V was pared by 6 bases and J by 2 bases, with 9 bases between. CDR3 length: 13 amino acids. The CDR3 DNA sequence: TGCGCCAGCATCGACAGCCCTGGAAACACCATATATTTT. As protein: CASIDSPGNTIYF.

The CDR3 spells CASSLVGQLQETQYF. In DNA form, the CDR3 reads TGTGCCAGCAGCTTAGTCGGACAGCTCCAAGAGACCCAGTACTTC. This rearrangement joins TRBV7-2 to TRBJ2-5; D possibly corresponds to TRBD1 (6 bases). The CDR3 runs 15 residues. V lost 1 base and J 1 base, leaving 10 bases between the germline ends. CDR1 and CDR2 (germline): SGHTA, FQGNSA.

The CDR3 reads CAWSVSTGPVYEQYF. The CDR3 nucleotides are TGTGCCTGGAGTGTAAGTACAGGGCCGGTATACGAGCAGTACTTC. This chain joins TRBV30 and TRBJ2-7; maybe TRBD1 (6 bases). Trimming pared 0 bases from V and 4 bases from J, leaving 16 bases between. The CDR3 has 15 amino acids. The germline gives CDR1 GTSNPN, CDR2 SVGIG (reference sequence).

This rearrangement joins TRBV29-1 to TRBJ1-2; D call uncertain. The CDR3 length is 13 residues. Germline V gene sequence: CDR1 SQVTM, CDR2 ANQGSEA. V was trimmed by 7 bases and J by 1 base, leaving 13 bases between them. CDR3 sequence (DNA): TGCAGCGCTCCCTCCGGGGTTAACTATGGCTACACCTTC. Translating it yields CSAPSGVNYGYTF.

This clone was observed a few times. The genes are TRBV5-1 and TRBJ1-5, with a weak D call TRBD1 (5 bases). The V and J ends lost 4 bases and 1 base respectively, with 15 bases between them. The CDR3 spans 16 residues. Germline-derived CDR1 and CDR2 are SGHRS and YFSETQ. The CDR3 DNA is TGCGCCAGCAGCCCGGCTGGGGCGCAAAGCAATCAGCCCCAGCATTTT. Protein product: CASSPAGAQSNQPQHF.

V and J are TRBV7-5 and TRBJ2-4; the tabulated D call, TRBD2, remains unverified against the DNA. TRBV7-5 has pseudogene status. The CDR3 is made up of 13 amino acids. In DNA, the CDR3 is TGTGTCAGAAGCTTCCCACTAGGAAACATTCAGTACTTC. Its protein is CVRSFPLGNIQYF.

The chain couples TRBV11-1 to TRBJ2-1; TRBD2 matches at 9 bases. Per the germline V gene, CDR1 is SGHAT and CDR2 is FQDESV (reference sequence). The CDR3 is 16 residues long. The trim removed 5 bases at V and 2 bases at J, leaving 7 bases unmatched. CDR3 DNA sequence: TGTGCCAGCAGCCAATTAGCGGGGGAGGCCTACAATGAGCAGTTCTTC. Translated, it gives CASSQLAGEAYNEQFF.

V gene TRBV1 combines with J gene TRBJ2-1; TRBD2 is the table's D call and was not checked against the DNA. TRBV1 is deemed a pseudogene. The CDR3 loop spans 14 amino acids. The CDR3 DNA follows: TGCACCAGCAAGGCGGCAGACTCCTACAATGAGCAGTTCTTC. This codes for CTSKAADSYNEQFF.

The chain couples TRBV4-3 to TRBJ2-7; 8 positions agree with TRBD1. After removal of 4 bases from V and 6 bases from J, the junction contained 8 bases not matched to a gene. The CDR3 is made up of 14 amino acids. CDR1 and CDR2 (germline): LGHNA, YSLEER. The CDR3 region has the DNA TGCGCCAGCAGCCCCAGGACAGGGAGGAGCGAGCAGTACTTC. It is translated as CASSPRTGRSEQYF.

The V call is TRBV9, the J call TRBJ1-4, with a weak D call TRBD1 (5 bases). The CDR3 consists of 15 residues. The germline gives CDR1 SGDLS, CDR2 YYNGEE. V was trimmed by 0 bases and J by 7 bases, leaving 13 bases between them. CDR3 sequence (DNA): TGTGCCAGCAGCGTAGCTACGGGGGTCGGTGAAAAACTGTTTTTT. It translates to CASSVATGVGEKLFF.

The gene calls are TRBV7-9 and TRBJ1-1; perhaps TRBD1 as D (5 bases). The V gene's germline CDR1 is SEHNR and CDR2 FQNEAQ (reference sequence). V lost 5 bases and J lost 11, with 15 bases in between. CDR3 length: 12 residues. DNA for the CDR3: TGTGCCAGCAGCCTAACGGGACTAAGGGCTTTCTTT. It specifies CASSLTGLRAFF.

The rearrangement links TRBV5-1 to TRBJ2-7, with 7 bases matching TRBD2. The CDR3 covers 15 residues. CDR1 is SGHRS and CDR2 is YFSETQ in the germline V gene. With V trimmed by 2 bases and J by 3 bases, 8 bases remained unmatched. The chain's CDR3 is CASSLESAGLYEQYF. The DNA of the CDR3 is TGCGCCAGCAGCTTAGAGTCAGCGGGGCTCTACGAGCAGTACTTC.

The V gene is TRBV7-2, the J gene TRBJ2-5; 7 bases line up with TRBD1. The CDR3 runs 16 residues. The trim removed 3 bases at V and 2 bases at J, leaving 9 bases unmatched. Germline assignment: CDR1 SGHTA and CDR2 FQGNSA. The CDR3 region has the DNA TGTGCCAGCAGCTTGACAGGGCGCCGGGATCAAGAGACCCAGTACTTC. It translates to CASSLTGRRDQETQYF.

The rearrangement links TRBV5-1 to TRBJ1-4, with 7 bases matching TRBD1. V shed 3 bases, J shed 8 bases, and the junction held 4 bases outside the gene matches. Per germline, CDR1 SGHRS and CDR2 YFSETQ. CDR3 length equals 13 residues. This chain's CDR3 is CASSWGQTEKLFF. The CDR3 nucleotides are TGCGCCAGCAGCTGGGGACAGACGGAAAAACTGTTTTTT.